The T cell receptor beta chain described here comes from a study of blood T cell repertoires in COVID-19. Study information: Both acute and convalescent COVID-19 samples were obtained from the United States, Italy and Spain.

Method: immunoSEQ multiplex PCR; TCRdb's copy keeps in-frame clones and lacks some. In the table there are some 150,000 clones, about four fifths of which are singletons. Sequencing was carried out using peripheral blood. The sequence was obtained from a human donor in a cohort sampled during active COVID-19.

CDR3 residues: CATSSGGHQPQHF. CDR3 sequence (DNA): TGTGCTACGTCGTCAGGGGGGCATCAGCCCCAGCATTTT. This chain connects TRBV24-1 to TRBJ1-5; TRBD1 aligns across 7 bases. The CDR3 is 13 amino acids. From germline, CDR1 is KGHDR and CDR2 SFDVKD.